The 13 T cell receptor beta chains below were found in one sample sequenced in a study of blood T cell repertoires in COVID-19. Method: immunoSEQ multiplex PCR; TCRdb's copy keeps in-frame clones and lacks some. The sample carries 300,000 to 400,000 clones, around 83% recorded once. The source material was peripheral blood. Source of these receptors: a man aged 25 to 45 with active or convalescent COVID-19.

The CDR3 DNA reads TGTGCCACCAGTGATTTAGGGCGGCAGGGGGTGAAAGGCCAAGAGACCCAGTACTTC. Its translation: CATSDLGRQGVKGQETQYF. J is TRBJ2-5 and V is TRBV24-1; 7 nucleotides match TRBD1. Germline CDR1 is KGHDR and CDR2 is SFDVKD. Germline trimming cut 1 base from V and 1 base from J; bases unmatched to any gene: 14. The CDR3 totals 19 residues.

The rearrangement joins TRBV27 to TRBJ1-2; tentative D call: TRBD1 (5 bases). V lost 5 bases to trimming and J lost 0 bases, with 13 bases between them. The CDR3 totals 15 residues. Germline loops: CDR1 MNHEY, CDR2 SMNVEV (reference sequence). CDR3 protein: CASSPLRQTNYGYTF. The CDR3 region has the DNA TGTGCCAGCAGTCCTTTAAGACAGACTAACTATGGCTACACCTTC.

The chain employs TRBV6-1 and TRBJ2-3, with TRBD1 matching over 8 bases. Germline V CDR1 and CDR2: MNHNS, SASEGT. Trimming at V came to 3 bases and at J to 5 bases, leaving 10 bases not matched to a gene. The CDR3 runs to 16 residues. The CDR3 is CASSEFGTGRGDTQYF. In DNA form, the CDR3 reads TGTGCCAGCAGTGAGTTCGGGACAGGCAGAGGAGATACGCAGTATTTT.

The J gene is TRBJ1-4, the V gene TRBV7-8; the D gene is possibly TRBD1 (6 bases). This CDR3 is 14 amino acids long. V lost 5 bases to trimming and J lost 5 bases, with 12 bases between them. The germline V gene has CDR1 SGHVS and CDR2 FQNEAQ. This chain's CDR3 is CASSIYTGNEKLFF. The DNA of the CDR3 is TGTGCCAGCAGCATCTACACAGGGAATGAAAAACTGTTTTTT.

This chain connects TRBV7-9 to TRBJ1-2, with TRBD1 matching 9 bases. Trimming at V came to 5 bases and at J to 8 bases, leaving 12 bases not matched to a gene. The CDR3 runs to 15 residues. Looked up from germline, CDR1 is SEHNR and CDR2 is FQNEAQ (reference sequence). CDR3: CASSPWDREVEGYTF. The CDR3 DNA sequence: TGTGCCAGCAGCCCCTGGGACAGGGAGGTCGAGGGCTACACCTTC.

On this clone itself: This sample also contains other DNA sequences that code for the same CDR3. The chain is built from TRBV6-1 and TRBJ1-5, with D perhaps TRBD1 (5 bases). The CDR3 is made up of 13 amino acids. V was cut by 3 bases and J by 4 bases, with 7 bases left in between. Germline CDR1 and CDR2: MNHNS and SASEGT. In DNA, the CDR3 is TGTGCCAGCAGTGAGAACAGGAATCAGCCCCAGCATTTT. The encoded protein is CASSENRNQPQHF.

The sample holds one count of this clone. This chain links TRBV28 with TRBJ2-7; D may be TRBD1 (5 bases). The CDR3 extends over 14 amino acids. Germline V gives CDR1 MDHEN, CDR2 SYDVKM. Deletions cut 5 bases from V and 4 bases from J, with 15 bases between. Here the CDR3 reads CASSPVPGLYEQYF. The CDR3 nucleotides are TGTGCCAGCAGTCCGGTCCCAGGGTTGTACGAGCAGTACTTC.

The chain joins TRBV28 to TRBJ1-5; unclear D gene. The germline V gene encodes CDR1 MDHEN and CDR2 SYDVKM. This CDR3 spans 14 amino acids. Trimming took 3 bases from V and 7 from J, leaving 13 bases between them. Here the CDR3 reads CASSLGSESQPQHF. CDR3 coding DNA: TGTGCCAGCAGTTTGGGGAGTGAATCGCAGCCCCAGCATTTT.

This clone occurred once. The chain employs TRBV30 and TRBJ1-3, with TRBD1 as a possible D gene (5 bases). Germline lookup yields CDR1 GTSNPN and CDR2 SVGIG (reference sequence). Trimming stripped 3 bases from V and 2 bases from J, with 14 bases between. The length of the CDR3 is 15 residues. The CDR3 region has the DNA TGTGCCTGGAGCGAAGTGACAGCTACTGGAAACACCATATATTTT. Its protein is CAWSEVTATGNTIYF.

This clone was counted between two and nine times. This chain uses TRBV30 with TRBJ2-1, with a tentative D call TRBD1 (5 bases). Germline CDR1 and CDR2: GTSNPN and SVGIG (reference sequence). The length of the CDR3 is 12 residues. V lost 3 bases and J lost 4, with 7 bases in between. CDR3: CAWRGLYNEQFF. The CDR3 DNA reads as TGTGCCTGGAGGGGGCTATACAATGAGCAGTTCTTC.

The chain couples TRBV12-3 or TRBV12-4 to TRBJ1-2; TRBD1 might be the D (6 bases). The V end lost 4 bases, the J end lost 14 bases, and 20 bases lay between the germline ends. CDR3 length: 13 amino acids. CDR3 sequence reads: CASSWDTRGGSTF. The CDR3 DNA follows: TGTGCCAGCAGTTGGGACACCCGGGGGGGTAGTACCTTC.

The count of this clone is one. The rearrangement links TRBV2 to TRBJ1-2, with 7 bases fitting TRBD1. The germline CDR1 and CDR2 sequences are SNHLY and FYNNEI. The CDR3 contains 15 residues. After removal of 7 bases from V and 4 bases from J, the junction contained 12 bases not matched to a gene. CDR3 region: CASTPRTGAIYGYTF. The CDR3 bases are TGTGCCAGCACCCCCCGGACAGGTGCGATCTATGGCTACACCTTC.

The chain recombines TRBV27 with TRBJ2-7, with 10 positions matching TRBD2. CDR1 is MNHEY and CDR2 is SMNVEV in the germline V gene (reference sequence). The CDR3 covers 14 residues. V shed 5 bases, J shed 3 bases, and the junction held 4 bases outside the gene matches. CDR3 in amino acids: CASSPRTSGYEQYF. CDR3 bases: TGTGCCAGCAGTCCGAGGACTAGCGGCTACGAGCAGTACTTC.